This T cell receptor (beta chain) was documented in a study of T-cell reconstitution after alpha-beta-depleted transplantation in children. This clonotype has a handful of counts. It was with unique molecular identifiers that the TCRbeta library was prepared. TCRdb reanalysed the PCR reads using MiXCR and keeps one entry per CDR3 protein. The repertoire has about 480,000 distinct CDR3 sequences, 12% of them found once; the top ten carry 5% to 6%. Trimming took 3 bases from V and 5 from J; bases not matched to a gene: 8. Germline-derived CDR1 and CDR2 are DFQATT and SNEGSKA (reference sequence). The CDR3 loop spans 14 amino acids.

The chain couples TRBV20-1 to TRBJ2-3, with 7 positions matching TRBD2. The material was PBMCs from the stem cell graft donor, obtained from the stem cell graft. This clonotype was obtained from a human donor who donated a stem cell graft to a child with combined immunodeficiency. This CDR3 is CSARVGGRQDTQYF. CDR3 nucleotides: TGCAGTGCTAGGGTCGGCGGGAGACAAGATACGCAGTATTTT.